Following are 21 T cell receptor beta chains from one sample sequenced in a study of shared clonotypes between healthy human individuals. Measured with immunoSEQ multiplex PCR; TCRdb has only the in-frame clones, and not every one. The sample shows approximately 810,000 clones, 80% to 95% of them seen only once. Positively selected for CCR7, the CD45RO-negative cells used as naive CD8 cells excluded terminally differentiated effector memory CD45RA+ cells. The material sequenced was naive CD8+ T cells sorted from blood. These TCRs come from a man younger than 45 in good health.

The genes are TRBV11-3 and TRBJ2-5; 12 bases are shared with TRBD2. The J segment lost 5 bases and the V segment lost 5 bases, leaving 12 bases of the junction unmatched. Germline-derived CDR1 and CDR2 are SGHNT and YENEEA. This CDR3 contains 17 residues. This CDR3 reads CASSHWTSGESGETQYF. Here the CDR3 DNA reads TGTGCCAGCAGCCACTGGACTAGCGGGGAGAGTGGGGAGACCCAGTACTTC.

This sequence joins TRBV29-1 and TRBJ1-3, with D possibly TRBD1 on 6 matching bases. Per the germline V gene, CDR1 is SQVTM and CDR2 is ANQGSEA. The CDR3 is 17 amino acids. V was shortened by 3 bases and J by 0 bases, with 18 bases between the two germline ends. CDR3 region: CSVEGAGDWPSGNTIYF. CDR3 in DNA: TGCAGCGTTGAGGGGGCGGGTGATTGGCCCTCTGGAAACACCATATATTTT.

The rearrangement joins TRBV6-6 to TRBJ2-7, with D tentatively TRBD1 (5 bases). The germline V gene encodes CDR1 MNHNY and CDR2 SVGAGI (reference sequence). V was clipped by 6 bases and J by 2 bases, with 17 bases between them. This CDR3 contains 15 residues. The DNA of the CDR3 is TGTGCCAGCAGCCTTCCCCCCGACAGAGCCTACGAGCAGTACTTC. Its protein is CASSLPPDRAYEQYF.

V is TRBV21-1 and J is TRBJ2-7; the listed D gene, TRBD2, was not tested against the DNA. TRBV21-1 is deemed a pseudogene. The CDR3 totals 22 residues. The CDR3 region is CASSRGESPPREGTEDSYEQYF. Written as DNA, the CDR3 is TGTGCCAGCAGCAGGGGCGAGAGCCCTCCGCGGGAGGGAACGGAAGACTCCTACGAGCAGTACTTC.

V usage is TRBV4-1 and J usage is TRBJ1-1; D unclear. Trimming removed 1 base from V and 0 bases from J, with 12 bases in between. Germline CDR1 is MGHRA and CDR2 is YSYEKL. The CDR3 spans 16 residues. The chain's CDR3 is CASSQAPTDLNTEAFF. Written as DNA, the CDR3 is TGCGCCAGCAGCCAAGCTCCAACAGACCTGAACACTGAAGCTTTCTTT.

The chain couples TRBV5-8 to TRBJ2-2, with TRBD2 matching over 13 bases. The CDR3 has 17 residues. Germline loops: CDR1 SGHTS, CDR2 YDEGEE. With 0 bases clipped from V and 5 bases from J, the junction kept 4 bases outside the gene matches. In nucleotides, the CDR3 is TGTGCCAGCAGCTTGGACCCGACTAGCGGGAGGACCGGGGAGCTGTTTTTT. Translated, it gives CASSLDPTSGRTGELFF.

The chain joins TRBV4-3 to TRBJ2-7; D gene unclear. The V gene's germline CDR1 is LGHNA and CDR2 YSLEER. The CDR3 runs 15 residues. Between the trimmed V and J ends, which lost 1 base and 0 bases, there was a span of 10 bases. CDR3: CASSQGVGLSYEQYF. CDR3 DNA sequence: TGCGCCAGCAGCCAAGGGGTAGGGCTCTCCTACGAGCAGTACTTC.

The chain employs TRBV7-6 and TRBJ2-2; D is unresolved. The CDR3 has 12 residues. V lost 5 bases and J 3 bases, leaving 4 bases between the germline ends. CDR1 is SGHVS, CDR2 FNYEAQ, per germline. The CDR3 reads CASSLYTGELFF. In nucleotides, the CDR3 is TGTGCCAGCAGCCTTTACACCGGGGAGCTGTTTTTT.

V gene TRBV6-1 combines with J gene TRBJ2-6, with 7 nucleotides matching TRBD2. CDR1 MNHNS and CDR2 SASEGT come from the germline V gene. V shed 2 bases and J 4 bases; nucleotides not matched to a gene: 8. This CDR3 comprises 17 residues. The CDR3 sequence: CASSETPGGLGANVLTF. The CDR3 DNA reads TGTGCCAGCAGTGAAACCCCCGGGGGGTTGGGGGCCAACGTCCTGACTTTC.

The chain carries TRBV27 and TRBJ1-3; D ambiguous. V shed 5 bases and J shed 1 base, with 15 bases lying between them. Germline assignment: CDR1 MNHEY and CDR2 SMNVEV (reference sequence). The CDR3 length is 16 residues. The DNA for the CDR3 is TGTGCCAGCAGTCCTGGACTCGGAGGGTCTGGAAACACCATATATTTT. Its translation: CASSPGLGGSGNTIYF.

This clone was counted only a few times. The V and J genes are TRBV27 and TRBJ2-7, with TRBD2 matching over 7 bases. The CDR3 is made up of 16 amino acids. V lost 0 bases to trimming and J lost 7 bases; unmatched junction nucleotides: 12. CDR1 and CDR2 from the germline V gene are MNHEY and SMNVEV (reference sequence). CDR3 coding DNA: TGTGCCAGCAGTTTATCGGGGGAGGGCCTCCGGAGGGAGCAGTACTTC. Its translation is CASSLSGEGLRREQYF.

The rearrangement links TRBV28 to TRBJ1-2; D perhaps matches TRBD1 (6 bases). Germline V CDR1 and CDR2: MDHEN, SYDVKM. The CDR3 runs to 11 residues. V dropped 5 bases and J dropped 6 bases, with 7 bases sitting between them. As DNA, the CDR3 is TGTGCCAGCAGTCAGGGGCATGGCTACACCTTC. Translation: CASSQGHGYTF.

V usage is TRBV7-9 and J usage is TRBJ2-1; no clear D. This CDR3 contains 16 residues. Trimming took 5 bases from V and 0 from J, leaving 14 bases between them. Germline CDR1 reads SEHNR; CDR2 reads FQNEAQ (reference sequence). For the CDR3, the DNA is TGTGCCAGCAGCCCTACCGCAGGAGTCTCCTACAATGAGCAGTTCTTC. Protein: CASSPTAGVSYNEQFF.

This chain links TRBV7-2 with TRBJ2-7, with TRBD2 identical over 10 bases. This CDR3 comprises 15 residues. The trim removed 4 bases at V and 1 base at J, leaving 4 bases unmatched. The germline CDR1 and CDR2 sequences are SGHTA and FQGNSA. CDR3 sequence (DNA): TGTGCCAGCAGCTCTAGCGGGAGCCCTTCCTACGAGCAGTACTTC. Its protein is CASSSSGSPSYEQYF.

The chain employs TRBV9 and TRBJ2-7; D is perhaps TRBD2 (6 bases). The CDR3 runs to 13 residues. Germline V gene data show CDR1 as SGDLS and CDR2 as YYNGEE. Trimming stripped 7 bases from V and 2 bases from J, with 13 bases between. CDR3 sequence reads: CASGSGVPYEQYF. CDR3 sequence (DNA): TGTGCCAGCGGATCGGGAGTTCCCTACGAGCAGTACTTC.

This clone was picked up one time. This chain links TRBV27 with TRBJ1-1; 10 bases align to TRBD1. CDR1 and CDR2 from the germline V gene are MNHEY and SMNVEV (reference sequence). The CDR3 sequence is 14 residues long. V shed 7 bases and J 6 bases; nucleotides not matched to a gene: 8. DNA of the CDR3: TGTGCCAGCACCCCGACAGGGGGCAAGGCTGAAGCTTTCTTT. Protein sequence: CASTPTGGKAEAFF.

The chain links TRBV6-6 to TRBJ2-7; 9 nucleotides match TRBD1. CDR1 MNHNY and CDR2 SVGAGI come from the germline V gene (reference sequence). Unmatched junction bases numbered 5, after V lost 5 bases and J lost 3 bases. The CDR3 covers 14 residues. The CDR3 DNA sequence: TGTGCCAGCAGTCCCTGGGACAGGGTCTACGAGCAGTACTTC. Its translation: CASSPWDRVYEQYF.

J is TRBJ1-2 and V is TRBV23-1; unclear D gene. TRBV23-1 is treated as an ORF (open reading frame) with a function not yet certain. This CDR3 is built from 8 residues. V was pared by 8 bases and J by 7 bases, with 2 bases between. The CDR3 DNA follows: TGCGCCAGCCCTGGCTACACCTTC. Translated, it gives CASPGYTF.

The chain is built from TRBV4-1 and TRBJ1-1; D gene uncertain. The V end lost 1 base, the J end lost 3 bases, and 12 bases lay between the germline ends. Germline CDR1 is MGHRA and CDR2 is YSYEKL. This CDR3 is built from 15 residues. Here the CDR3 reads CASSQGTGWDTEAFF. The DNA of the CDR3 is TGCGCCAGCAGCCAAGGGACGGGGTGGGACACTGAAGCTTTCTTT.

This clone has only one observation. The genes are TRBV7-9 and TRBJ2-4, with 8 nucleotides matching TRBD1. Germline values: CDR1 SEHNR, CDR2 FQNEAQ (reference sequence). CDR3 length equals 14 residues. The junction had 7 bases not matched to a gene; V was cut back by 3 bases and J by 9 bases. CDR3 sequence reads: CASSFMGQEPIQYF. In DNA form, the CDR3 reads TGTGCCAGCAGCTTTATGGGACAGGAGCCCATTCAGTACTTC. The full variable domain, with the rest looked up from reference TRBV7-9 and TRBJ2-4, is DTGVSQNPRHKITKRGQNVTFRCDPISEHNRLYWYRQTLGQGPEFLTYFQNEAQLEKSRLLSDRFSAERPKGSFSTLEIQRTEQGDSAMYLCASSFMGQEPIQYFGAGTRLSVL.

This sequence joins TRBV28 and TRBJ1-1; the D is unclear. Germline V gene data show CDR1 as MDHEN and CDR2 as SYDVKM. V lost 3 bases, J lost 4 bases, and 15 bases lay in between. There are 15 residues in the CDR3. CDR3 nucleotides: TGTGCCAGCAGTTTTCAATCGGCAGGCCGCACTGAAGCTTTCTTT. It codes for CASSFQSAGRTEAFF.